The 7 T cell receptor beta chains in this list originate from one sample, sequenced in a study of OX40 agonist ivuxolimab in advanced cancers. Data came from immunoSEQ multiplex PCR; TCRdb stores just in-frame clones and leaves some out. In the table there are tens of thousands of clones, around nine tenths of which are singletons. The sample here was CD4+ or CD8+ T cells sorted from blood, taken in a trial of the OX40 agonist ivuxolimab. Receptor source: an adult with an advanced solid tumor such as melanoma, head and neck, liver or kidney cancer.

The chain combines TRBV4-1 with TRBJ1-4, with D perhaps matching TRBD1 (6 bases). V lost 6 bases and J 10 bases, leaving 21 bases between the germline ends. The CDR3 extends over 15 amino acids. Germline CDR1 reads MGHRA; CDR2 reads YSYEKL. DNA of the CDR3: TGCGCCAGCAGTCGGCCGGGACAAGATATTGGAAAACTGTTTTTT. Translation: CASSRPGQDIGKLFF.

The table lists this clone with a count of one. The chain has TRBV7-3 and TRBJ1-1, with D uncertain. The germline V and J ends were trimmed by 3 bases and 3 bases, with 8 bases remaining between them. The length of the CDR3 is 13 residues. The germline V gene encodes CDR1 SGHTA and CDR2 FQGTGA. The CDR3 DNA reads TGTGCCAGCAGCTTTCAAATGGACACTGAAGCTTTCTTT. Translating it yields CASSFQMDTEAFF.

The chain recombines TRBV2 with TRBJ1-1; no reliable D call. The CDR3 spans 11 residues. The V end was cut by 7 bases, the J end by 3 bases, with 6 bases between. Germline lookup yields CDR1 SNHLY and CDR2 FYNNEI. The CDR3 loop is CASTRYTEAFF. CDR3 bases: TGTGCCAGCACGAGGTACACTGAAGCTTTCTTT.

The genes are TRBV6-5 and TRBJ2-2; possibly TRBD2 for D (6 bases). Germline V gene sequence: CDR1 MNHEY, CDR2 SVGAGI. This CDR3 spans 13 amino acids. V was trimmed by 6 bases and J by 3 bases, leaving 8 bases between them. The CDR3 nucleotides read TGTGCCAGCAGGGAGGGATACACCGGGGAGCTGTTTTTT. It yields the protein CASREGYTGELFF.

The chain uses TRBV5-1 and TRBJ2-1, with 8 positions matching TRBD2. CDR3 size: 16 residues. The germline V gene encodes CDR1 SGHRS and CDR2 YFSETQ. With 5 bases clipped from V and 3 bases from J, the junction kept 10 bases outside the gene matches. CDR3 DNA: TGCGCCAGCAGGCTTTACGGCGGGGGGTTCTACAATGAGCAGTTCTTC. It encodes CASRLYGGGFYNEQFF.

The gene calls are TRBV15 and TRBJ1-4; D may be TRBD1 (5 bases). This CDR3 contains 16 residues. Germline-derived CDR1 and CDR2 are LNHNV and YYDKDF (reference sequence). Trimming stripped 1 base from V and 5 bases from J, with 14 bases between. DNA of the CDR3: TGTGCCACCAGCAGAGGAGGCGCAGGGCCCAATGAAAAACTGTTTTTT. Translation: CATSRGGAGPNEKLFF.

The chain carries TRBV19 and TRBJ2-5; D possibly corresponds to TRBD2 (7 bases). Trimming removed 3 bases at V and 5 bases at J, with 19 bases between. The CDR3 runs to 16 residues. Germline CDR1 LNHDA, CDR2 SQIVND (reference sequence). CDR3 residues: CASSIGSAGALETQYF. DNA of the CDR3: TGTGCCAGTAGTATCGGCTCGGCGGGGGCCCTGGAGACCCAGTACTTC.